These T cell receptor beta chains were read from a single sample in a study of HIV-infected patients and healthy controls. From the 5' RACE reads, TCRdb called clonotypes with MiXCR, one entry per CDR3 protein. Altogether some 19,000 distinct CDR3 sequences are present, around 10% being singletons, with the ten largest covering more than 2.5%. The sample comprised blood. These receptors all come from an adult in good health. The CDR3 runs from the conserved cysteine through the conserved F or W. The D gene is left open where the match is weak. Only part of the rows carry a size: once, few, many, or a class if the clone is expanded.

D	V	J	size	CDR3	DNA
NA	TRBV7-2	TRBJ1-5	many	CASSLGAVHQPQHF	TGTGCCAGCAGCTTAGGGGCAGTACATCAGCCCCAGCATTTT
TRBD1	TRBV7-2	TRBJ2-3	medium-sized	CASSPQTGKTDTQYF	TGTGCCAGCAGCCCTCAGACAGGGAAGACAGATACGCAGTATTTT
NA	TRBV27	TRBJ1-2	few	CASSGRQNLGYGYTF	TGTGCCAGCAGTGGCAGACAGAACCTAGGCTATGGCTACACCTTC
TRBD2	TRBV30	TRBJ2-3	medium-sized	CAGRGPSHTDTQYF	TGTGCCGGGAGGGGCCCGAGTCACACAGATACGCAGTATTTT
NA	TRBV5-4	TRBJ2-7	NA	CASSLGRGLRDSYEQYF	TGTGCCAGCAGCTTGGGGAGGGGGTTAAGGGATTCCTACGAGCAGTACTTC
NA	TRBV19	TRBJ2-7	NA	CASSNSPTGYEQYF	TGTGCCAGTAGTAACAGCCCCACAGGATACGAGCAGTACTTC
TRBD1	TRBV3-1	TRBJ2-7	NA	CASSPDRNYEQYF	TGTGCCAGCAGCCCGGACAGGAACTACGAGCAGTACTTC
NA	TRBV12-3/TRBV12-4	TRBJ2-3	NA	CASSLARDTDTQYF	TGTGCCAGCAGTTTAGCCCGGGACACAGATACGCAGTATTTT
NA	TRBV6-5	TRBJ1-1	many	CASSYRETNTEAFF	TGTGCCAGCAGTTACAGGGAGACAAACACTGAAGCTTTCTTT
TRBD1	TRBV5-4	TRBJ1-1	many	CASSQGTAGGMNTEAFF	TGTGCCAGCAGCCAGGGGACAGCTGGGGGAATGAACACTGAAGCTTTCTTT
NA	TRBV11-3	TRBJ1-3	many	CASSRSDSTSGNTIYF	TGTGCCAGCAGCCGATCGGACAGTACCTCTGGAAACACCATATATTTT
TRBD2	TRBV11-2	TRBJ2-1	NA	CASSREFLAGGSYNEQFF	TGTGCCAGCAGCCGGGAATTCCTAGCGGGTGGCTCCTACAATGAGCAGTTCTTC
TRBD1	TRBV20-1	TRBJ1-1	medium-sized	CSASPGQGSSMNTEAFF	TGCAGTGCTAGCCCGGGACAGGGAAGCTCCATGAACACTGAAGCTTTCTTT
TRBD2	TRBV7-2	TRBJ2-3	NA	CASRKTPRGRASVTQYF	TGTGCCAGCAGAAAAACCCCCCGAGGGAGGGCCTCGGTTACGCAGTATTTT
TRBD1	TRBV10-2	TRBJ2-3	medium-sized	CASSEFGSGTVGGTQYF	TGCGCCAGCAGTGAGTTCGGTTCCGGGACAGTCGGAGGCACGCAGTATTTT
NA	TRBV14	TRBJ2-7	medium-sized	CASSQGAGRGPYEQYF	TGTGCCAGCAGCCAAGGGGCCGGTCGGGGTCCCTACGAGCAGTACTTC
NA	TRBV29-1	TRBJ2-3	few	CSVVMVSEYTDTQYF	TGCAGCGTTGTCATGGTCAGCGAATACACAGATACGCAGTATTTT
NA	TRBV11-1	TRBJ2-1	few	CASSLLDPIAYNEQFF	TGTGCCAGCAGCCTACTAGATCCAATTGCCTACAATGAGCAGTTCTTC
NA	TRBV7-9	TRBJ2-2	many	CASSFYRVSGTGELFF	TGTGCCAGCAGCTTCTACAGGGTTTCCGGCACCGGGGAGCTGTTTTTT
NA	TRBV21-1	TRBJ1-4	NA	CASSKEGAPKEKLFF	TGTGCCAGCAGCAAAGAGGGCGCCCCCAAGGAAAAACTGTTTTTT
NA	TRBV11-2	TRBJ2-3	NA	CASSLGGAGSTDTQYF	TGTGCCAGCAGCTTAGGTGGGGCAGGGTCCACAGATACGCAGTATTTT
NA	TRBV30	TRBJ2-3	many	CAWSVWTHTQYF	TGTGCCTGGAGTGTATGGACGCATACGCAGTATTTT
NA	TRBV6-5	TRBJ2-3	many	CASSSPAIRTDTQYF	TGTGCCAGCAGTTCCCCCGCAATCCGCACAGATACGCAGTATTTT
NA	TRBV11-2	TRBJ1-1	NA	CASSSVGQPNTEAFF	TGTGCCAGCAGCTCGGTCGGTCAGCCAAACACTGAAGCTTTCTTT
TRBD2	TRBV29-1	TRBJ2-2	few	CSVESPRGGGDTGELFF	TGCAGCGTTGAATCCCCGAGGGGCGGGGGGGACACCGGGGAGCTGTTTTTT
NA	TRBV2	TRBJ1-1	few	CASYTGKGNTEAFF	TGTGCCAGCTATACGGGGAAGGGGAACACTGAAGCTTTCTTT
NA	TRBV7-3	TRBJ2-5	many	CASSLTTEETQYF	TGTGCCAGCAGCTTAACGACAGAAGAGACCCAGTACTTC
NA	TRBV11-3	TRBJ2-1	NA	CASSLGLNSNEQFF	TGTGCCAGCAGCTTAGGGCTAAATTCCAATGAGCAGTTCTTC
NA	TRBV7-2	TRBJ2-7	medium-sized	CASSPPAVGYEQYF	TGTGCCAGCAGCCCCCCCGCGGTTGGCTACGAGCAGTACTTC
NA	TRBV25-1	TRBJ1-5	few	CASSEDRSFQPQHF	TGTGCCAGCAGTGAGGACCGGAGCTTTCAGCCCCAGCATTTT
NA	TRBV5-1	TRBJ2-3	many	CASSSPAGTSTDTQYF	TGCGCCAGCAGCTCCCCAGCGGGTACTAGCACAGATACGCAGTATTTT
TRBD1	TRBV7-3	TRBJ2-1	NA	CASSLGQGRRDEQFF	TGTGCCAGCAGCTTAGGACAGGGGCGTAGGGATGAGCAGTTCTTC
TRBD1	TRBV28	TRBJ2-1	medium-sized	CASSLPLTGDNEQFF	TGTGCCAGCAGTTTACCCCTCACAGGGGATAATGAGCAGTTCTTC
TRBD2	TRBV20-1	TRBJ2-1	medium-sized	CSASAGLNNEQFF	TGCAGTGCTAGTGCGGGACTAAACAATGAGCAGTTCTTC
NA	TRBV6-6	TRBJ1-2	once	CASSYGRGGGDGYTF	TGTGCCAGCAGTTACGGTCGTGGGGGCGGCGATGGCTACACCTTC
NA	TRBV20-1	TRBJ2-7	many	CSARDTHEQYF	TGCAGTGCTAGAGACACCCACGAGCAGTACTTC
NA	TRBV4-2	TRBJ2-1	medium-sized	CASSRLKHSSLEQFF	TGTGCCAGCAGCCGCCTTAAGCACTCCAGCCTTGAGCAGTTCTTC
TRBD1	TRBV6-5	TRBJ1-1	once	CASSYSGTGALNTEAFF	TGTGCCAGCAGTTACTCGGGGACAGGGGCATTAAACACTGAAGCTTTCTTT
TRBD2	TRBV29-1	TRBJ2-3	medium-sized	CSGGLAGSDTQYF	TGCAGCGGGGGACTAGCGGGTTCTGATACGCAGTATTTT
NA	TRBV5-1	TRBJ2-6	NA	CASTATNSGANVLTF	TGCGCCAGCACCGCTACCAACTCTGGGGCCAACGTCCTGACTTTC
TRBD2	TRBV10-3	TRBJ2-3	once	CAISVSAGGTDTQYF	TGTGCCATCAGTGTCTCCGCGGGAGGGACAGATACGCAGTATTTT
NA	TRBV7-3	TRBJ2-5	many	CASSPGRRQETQYF	TGTGCCAGCAGCCCCGGGCGCCGTCAAGAGACCCAGTACTTC
NA	TRBV19	TRBJ2-5	many	CASSTPGDSQETQYF	TGTGCCAGTAGTACCCCTGGGGACTCCCAAGAGACCCAGTACTTC
TRBD1	TRBV5-6	TRBJ2-3	many	CASSFGNRGAEGGQYF	TGTGCCAGCAGCTTCGGGAACAGGGGGGCTGAGGGGGGGCAGTATTTT
NA	TRBV2	TRBJ2-7	many	CASSGDYTYEQYF	TGTGCCAGCAGCGGAGACTACACCTACGAGCAGTACTTC
NA	TRBV5-1	TRBJ2-1	many	CASSFFSYNEQFF	TGCGCCAGCAGCTTCTTCAGCTACAATGAGCAGTTCTTC
TRBD1	TRBV4-1	TRBJ2-7	NA	CASSQGDRGPRSYEQYF	TGCGCCAGCAGCCAAGGAGACAGGGGGCCCAGGTCCTACGAGCAGTACTTC
TRBD2	TRBV20-1	TRBJ2-7	few	CSATPGLERSYEQYF	TGCAGTGCCACACCGGGACTAGAAAGATCGTACGAGCAGTACTTC
TRBD2	TRBV6-1	TRBJ2-3	NA	CASTERERSTDTQYF	TGTGCCAGCACAGAGCGGGAGAGAAGCACAGATACGCAGTATTTT
NA	TRBV29-1	TRBJ2-2	medium-sized	CSILANTGELFF	TGCAGCATCCTCGCGAACACCGGGGAGCTGTTTTTT
NA	TRBV19	TRBJ2-7	many	CASRGQEGSYEQYF	TGTGCCAGTAGGGGTCAAGAGGGGTCCTACGAGCAGTACTTC
NA	TRBV6-2/TRBV6-3	TRBJ1-4	many	CASSSAQGGEKLFF	TGTGCCAGCAGTTCCGCACAGGGAGGAGAAAAACTGTTTTTT
NA	TRBV9	TRBJ1-5	many	CASSPVQGWPQHF	TGTGCCAGCAGCCCGGTACAAGGTTGGCCCCAGCATTTT
NA	TRBV12-3/TRBV12-4	TRBJ2-4	NA	CASSLAGRRGKNIQYF	TGTGCCAGCAGTTTAGCAGGCCGGCGGGGCAAAAACATTCAGTACTTC
TRBD1	TRBV18	TRBJ2-1	many	CASSSTDRVHEQFF	TGTGCCAGCTCATCGACCGACAGGGTTCATGAGCAGTTCTTC